This T cell receptor beta chain was recorded in a study of response to subunit inactivated influenza vaccine. This clonotype occurred a few times. TCRdb re-analysed the RT-PCR reads in MiXCR, keeping a single row per CDR3 protein. The sample lists approximately 700,000 distinct CDR3 sequences; approximately 14% were seen once. This sample comprised PBMCs from blood, obtained less than 15 days before vaccination. The source of this sequence is a man aged 50 or older who received an inactivated influenza vaccine.

The CDR3 here is CASSSGQTNLAKNIQYF. Here the CDR3 DNA reads TGTGCCAGCAGTTCGGGACAAACGAATCTAGCCAAAAACATTCAGTACTTC. V and J are TRBV12-3 or TRBV12-4 and TRBJ2-4, with D maybe TRBD1 (6 bases). The CDR3 covers 17 residues. The V gene lost 4 bases and the J gene lost 0 bases, with 16 bases spanning the gap.